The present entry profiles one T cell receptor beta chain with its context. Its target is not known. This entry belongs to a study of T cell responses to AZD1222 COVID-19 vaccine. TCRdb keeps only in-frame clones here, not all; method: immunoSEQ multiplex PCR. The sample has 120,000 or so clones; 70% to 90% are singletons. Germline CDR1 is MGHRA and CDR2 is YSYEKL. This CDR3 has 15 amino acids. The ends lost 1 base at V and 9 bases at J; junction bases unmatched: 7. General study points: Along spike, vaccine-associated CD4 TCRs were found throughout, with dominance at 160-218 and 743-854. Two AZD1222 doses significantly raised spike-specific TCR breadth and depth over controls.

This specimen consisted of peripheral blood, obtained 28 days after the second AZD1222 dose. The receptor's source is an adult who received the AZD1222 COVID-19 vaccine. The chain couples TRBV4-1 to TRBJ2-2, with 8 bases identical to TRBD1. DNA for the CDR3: TGCGCCAGCAGCCAAGCCCAGGGGGCGCATCGGGAGCTGTTTTTT. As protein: CASSQAQGAHRELFF.